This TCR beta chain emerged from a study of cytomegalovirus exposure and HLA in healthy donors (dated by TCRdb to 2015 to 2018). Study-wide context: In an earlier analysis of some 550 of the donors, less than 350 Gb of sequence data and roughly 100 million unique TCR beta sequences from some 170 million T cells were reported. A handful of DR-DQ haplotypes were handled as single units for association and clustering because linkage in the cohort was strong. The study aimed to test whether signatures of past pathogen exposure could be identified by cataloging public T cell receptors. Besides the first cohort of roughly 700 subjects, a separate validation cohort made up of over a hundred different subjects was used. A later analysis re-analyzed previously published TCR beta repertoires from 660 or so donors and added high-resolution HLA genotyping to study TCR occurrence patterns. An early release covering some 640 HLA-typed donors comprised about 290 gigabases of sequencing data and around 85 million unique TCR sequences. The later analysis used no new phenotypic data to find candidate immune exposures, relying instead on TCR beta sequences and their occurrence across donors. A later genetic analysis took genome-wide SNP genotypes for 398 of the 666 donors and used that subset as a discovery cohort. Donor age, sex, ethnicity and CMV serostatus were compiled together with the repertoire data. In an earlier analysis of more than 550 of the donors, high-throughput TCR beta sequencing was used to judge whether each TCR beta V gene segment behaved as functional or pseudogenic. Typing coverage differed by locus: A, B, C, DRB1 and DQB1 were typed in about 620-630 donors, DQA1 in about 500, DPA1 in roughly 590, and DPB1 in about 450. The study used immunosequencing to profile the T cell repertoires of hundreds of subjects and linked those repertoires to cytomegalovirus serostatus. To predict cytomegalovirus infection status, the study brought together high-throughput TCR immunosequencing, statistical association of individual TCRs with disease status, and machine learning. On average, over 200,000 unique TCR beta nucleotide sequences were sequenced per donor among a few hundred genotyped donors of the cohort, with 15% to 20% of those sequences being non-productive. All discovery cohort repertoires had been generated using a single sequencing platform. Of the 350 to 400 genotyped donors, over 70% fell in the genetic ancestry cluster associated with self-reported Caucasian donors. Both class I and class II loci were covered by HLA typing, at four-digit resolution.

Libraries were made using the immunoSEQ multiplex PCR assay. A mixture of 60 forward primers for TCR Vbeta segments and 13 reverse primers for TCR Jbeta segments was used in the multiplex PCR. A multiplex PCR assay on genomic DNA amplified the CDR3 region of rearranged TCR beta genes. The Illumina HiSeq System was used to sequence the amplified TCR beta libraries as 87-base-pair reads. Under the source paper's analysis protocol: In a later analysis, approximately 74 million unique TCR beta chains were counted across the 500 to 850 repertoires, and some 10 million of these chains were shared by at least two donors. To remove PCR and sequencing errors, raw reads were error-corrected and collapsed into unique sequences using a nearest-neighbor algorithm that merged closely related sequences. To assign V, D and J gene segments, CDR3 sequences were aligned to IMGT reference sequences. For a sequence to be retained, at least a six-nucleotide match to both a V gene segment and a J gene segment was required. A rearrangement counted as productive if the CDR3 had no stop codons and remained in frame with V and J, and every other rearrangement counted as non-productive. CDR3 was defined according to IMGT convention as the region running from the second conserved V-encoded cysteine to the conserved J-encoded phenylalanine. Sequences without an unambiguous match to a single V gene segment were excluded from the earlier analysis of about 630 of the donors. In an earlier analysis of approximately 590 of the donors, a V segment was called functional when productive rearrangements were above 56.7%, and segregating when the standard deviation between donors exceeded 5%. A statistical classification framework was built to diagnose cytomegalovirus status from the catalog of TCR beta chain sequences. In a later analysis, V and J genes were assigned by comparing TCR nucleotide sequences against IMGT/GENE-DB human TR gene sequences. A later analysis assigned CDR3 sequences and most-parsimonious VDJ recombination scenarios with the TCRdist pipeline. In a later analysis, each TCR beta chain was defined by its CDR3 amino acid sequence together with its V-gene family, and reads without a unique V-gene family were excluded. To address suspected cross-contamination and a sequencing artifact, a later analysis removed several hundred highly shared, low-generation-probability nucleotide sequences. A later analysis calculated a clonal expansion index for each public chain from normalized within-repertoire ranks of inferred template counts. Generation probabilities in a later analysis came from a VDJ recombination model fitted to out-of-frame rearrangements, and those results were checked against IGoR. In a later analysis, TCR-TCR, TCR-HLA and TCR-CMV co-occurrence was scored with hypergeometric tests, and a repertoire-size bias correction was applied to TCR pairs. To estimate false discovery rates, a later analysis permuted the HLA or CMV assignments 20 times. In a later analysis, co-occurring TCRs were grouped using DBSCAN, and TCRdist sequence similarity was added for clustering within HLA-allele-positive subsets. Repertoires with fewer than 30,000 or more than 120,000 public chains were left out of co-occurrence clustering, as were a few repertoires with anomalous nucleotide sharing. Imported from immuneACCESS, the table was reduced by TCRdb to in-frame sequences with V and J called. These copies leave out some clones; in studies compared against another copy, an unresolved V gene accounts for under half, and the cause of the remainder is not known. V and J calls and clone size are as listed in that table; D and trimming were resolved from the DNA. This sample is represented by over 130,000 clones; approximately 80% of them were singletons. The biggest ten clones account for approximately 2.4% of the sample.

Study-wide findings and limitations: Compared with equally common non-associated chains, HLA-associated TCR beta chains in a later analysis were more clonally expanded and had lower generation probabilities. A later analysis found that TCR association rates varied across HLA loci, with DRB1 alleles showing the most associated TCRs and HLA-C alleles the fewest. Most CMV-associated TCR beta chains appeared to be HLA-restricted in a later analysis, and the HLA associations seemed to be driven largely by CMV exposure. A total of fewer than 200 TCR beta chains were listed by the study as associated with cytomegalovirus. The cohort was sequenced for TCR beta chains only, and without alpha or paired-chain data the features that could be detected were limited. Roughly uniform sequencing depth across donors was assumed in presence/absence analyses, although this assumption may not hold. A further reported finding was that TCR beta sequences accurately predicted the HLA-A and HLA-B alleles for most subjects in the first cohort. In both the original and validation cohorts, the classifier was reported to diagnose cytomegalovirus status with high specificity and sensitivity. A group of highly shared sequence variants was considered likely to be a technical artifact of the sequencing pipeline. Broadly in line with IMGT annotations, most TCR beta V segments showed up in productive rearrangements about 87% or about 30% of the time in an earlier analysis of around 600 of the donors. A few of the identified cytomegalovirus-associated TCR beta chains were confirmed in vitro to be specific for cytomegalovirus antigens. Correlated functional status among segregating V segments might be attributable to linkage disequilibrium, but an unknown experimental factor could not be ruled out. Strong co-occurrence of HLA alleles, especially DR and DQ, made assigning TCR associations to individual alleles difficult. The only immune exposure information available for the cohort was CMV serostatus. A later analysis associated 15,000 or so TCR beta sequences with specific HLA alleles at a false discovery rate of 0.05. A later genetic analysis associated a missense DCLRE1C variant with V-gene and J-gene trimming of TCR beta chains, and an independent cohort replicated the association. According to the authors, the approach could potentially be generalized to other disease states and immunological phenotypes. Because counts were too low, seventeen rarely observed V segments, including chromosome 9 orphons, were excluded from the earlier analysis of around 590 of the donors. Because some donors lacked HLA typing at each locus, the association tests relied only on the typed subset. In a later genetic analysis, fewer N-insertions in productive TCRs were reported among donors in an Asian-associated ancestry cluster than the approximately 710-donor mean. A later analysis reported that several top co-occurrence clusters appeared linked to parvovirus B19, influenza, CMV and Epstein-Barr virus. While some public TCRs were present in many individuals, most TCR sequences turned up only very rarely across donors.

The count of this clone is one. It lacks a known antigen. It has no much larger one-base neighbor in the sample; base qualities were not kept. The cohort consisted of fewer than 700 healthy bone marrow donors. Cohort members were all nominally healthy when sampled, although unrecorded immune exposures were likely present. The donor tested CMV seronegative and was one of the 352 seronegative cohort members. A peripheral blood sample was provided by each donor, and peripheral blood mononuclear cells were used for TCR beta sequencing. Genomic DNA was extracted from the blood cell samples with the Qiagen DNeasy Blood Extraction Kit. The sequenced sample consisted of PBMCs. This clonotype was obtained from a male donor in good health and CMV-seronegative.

The DNA is as follows: TGTGCCAGCAGACCGGGACTAGGTTACAATGAGCAGTTCTTC. This encodes CASRPGLGYNEQFF. The rearranged segments are TRBV2 and TRBJ2-1; the junction holds 8 bases that match TRBD2. The CDR3 numbers 14 residues from cysteine through phenylalanine. Kept here is only the CDR3 DNA, which spans 42 bases and is read in frame from base 1. The germline V end is reduced by 6 bases and the J end by 4 bases; junction bases left unmatched: 5. Looking up the germline V gene yields CDR1 SNHLY and CDR2 FYNNEI.